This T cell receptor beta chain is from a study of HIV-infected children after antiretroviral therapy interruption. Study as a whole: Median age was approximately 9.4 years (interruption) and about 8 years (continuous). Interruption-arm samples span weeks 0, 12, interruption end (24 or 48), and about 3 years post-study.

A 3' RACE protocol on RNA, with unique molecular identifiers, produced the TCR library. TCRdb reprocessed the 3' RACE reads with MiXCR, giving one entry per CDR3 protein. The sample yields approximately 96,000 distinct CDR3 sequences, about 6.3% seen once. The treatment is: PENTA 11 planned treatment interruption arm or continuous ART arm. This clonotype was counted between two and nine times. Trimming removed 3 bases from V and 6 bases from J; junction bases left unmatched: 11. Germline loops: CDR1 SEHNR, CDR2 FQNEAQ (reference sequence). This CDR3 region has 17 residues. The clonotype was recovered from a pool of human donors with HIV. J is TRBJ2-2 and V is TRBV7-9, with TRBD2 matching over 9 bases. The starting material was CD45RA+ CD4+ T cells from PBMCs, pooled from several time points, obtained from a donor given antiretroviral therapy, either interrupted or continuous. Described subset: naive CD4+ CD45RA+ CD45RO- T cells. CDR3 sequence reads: CASSFRISSGKPGELFF. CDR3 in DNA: TGTGCCAGCAGCTTTAGGATTTCTAGCGGGAAGCCCGGGGAGCTGTTTTTT.